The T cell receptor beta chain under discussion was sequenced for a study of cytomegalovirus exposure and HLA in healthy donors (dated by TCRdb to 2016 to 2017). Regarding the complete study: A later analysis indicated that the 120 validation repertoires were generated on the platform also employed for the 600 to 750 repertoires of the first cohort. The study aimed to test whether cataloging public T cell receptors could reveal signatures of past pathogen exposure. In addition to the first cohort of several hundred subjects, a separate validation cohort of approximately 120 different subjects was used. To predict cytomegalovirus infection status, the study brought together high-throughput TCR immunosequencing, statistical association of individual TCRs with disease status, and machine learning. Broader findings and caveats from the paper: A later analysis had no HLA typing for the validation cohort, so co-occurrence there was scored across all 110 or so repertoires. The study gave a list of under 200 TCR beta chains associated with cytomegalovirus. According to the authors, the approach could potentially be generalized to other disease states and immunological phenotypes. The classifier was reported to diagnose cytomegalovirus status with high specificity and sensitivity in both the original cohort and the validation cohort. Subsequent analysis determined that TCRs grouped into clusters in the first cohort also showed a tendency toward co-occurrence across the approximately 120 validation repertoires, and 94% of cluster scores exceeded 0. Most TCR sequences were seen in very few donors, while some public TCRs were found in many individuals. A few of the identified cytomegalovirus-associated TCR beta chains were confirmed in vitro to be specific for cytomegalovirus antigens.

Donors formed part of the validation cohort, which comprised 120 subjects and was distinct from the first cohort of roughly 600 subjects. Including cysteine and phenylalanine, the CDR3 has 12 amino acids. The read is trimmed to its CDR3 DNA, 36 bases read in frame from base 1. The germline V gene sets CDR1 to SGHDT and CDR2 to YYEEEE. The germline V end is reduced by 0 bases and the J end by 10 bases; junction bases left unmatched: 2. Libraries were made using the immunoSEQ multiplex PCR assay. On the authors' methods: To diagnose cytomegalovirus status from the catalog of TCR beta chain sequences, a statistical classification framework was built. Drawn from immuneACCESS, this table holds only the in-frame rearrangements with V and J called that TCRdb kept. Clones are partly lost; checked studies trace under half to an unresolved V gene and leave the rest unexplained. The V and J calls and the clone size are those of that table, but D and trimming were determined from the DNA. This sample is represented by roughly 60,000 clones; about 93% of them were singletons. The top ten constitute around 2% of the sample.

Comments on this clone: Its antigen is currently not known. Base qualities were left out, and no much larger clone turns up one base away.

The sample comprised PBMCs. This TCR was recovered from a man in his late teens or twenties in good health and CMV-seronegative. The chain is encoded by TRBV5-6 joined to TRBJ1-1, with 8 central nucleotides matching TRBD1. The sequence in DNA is TGTGCCAGCAGCTTGGGGACAGGGAGAGCTTTCTTT. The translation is CASSLGTGRAFF.